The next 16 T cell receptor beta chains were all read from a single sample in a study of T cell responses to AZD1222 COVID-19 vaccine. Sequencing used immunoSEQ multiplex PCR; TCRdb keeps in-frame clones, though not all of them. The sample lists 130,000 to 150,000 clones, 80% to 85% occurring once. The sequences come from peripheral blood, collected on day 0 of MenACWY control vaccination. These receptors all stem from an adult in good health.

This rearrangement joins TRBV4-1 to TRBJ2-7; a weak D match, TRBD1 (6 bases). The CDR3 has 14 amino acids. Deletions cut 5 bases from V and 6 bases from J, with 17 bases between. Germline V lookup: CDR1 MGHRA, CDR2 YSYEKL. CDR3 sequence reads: CASSDRRGSGEQYF. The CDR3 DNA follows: TGCGCCAGCAGCGACAGGCGAGGTTCCGGCGAGCAGTACTTC.

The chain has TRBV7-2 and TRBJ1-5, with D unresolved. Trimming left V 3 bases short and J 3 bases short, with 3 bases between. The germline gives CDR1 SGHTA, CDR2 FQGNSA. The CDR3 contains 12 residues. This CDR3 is CASSFFNQPQHF. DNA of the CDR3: TGTGCCAGCAGCTTTTTCAATCAGCCCCAGCATTTT.

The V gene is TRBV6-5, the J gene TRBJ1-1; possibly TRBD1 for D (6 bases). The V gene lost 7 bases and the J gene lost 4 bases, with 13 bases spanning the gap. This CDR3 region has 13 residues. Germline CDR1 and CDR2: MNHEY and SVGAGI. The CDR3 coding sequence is TGTGCCAGCATGAGGGCACAGGGCACTGAAGCTTTCTTT. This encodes CASMRAQGTEAFF.

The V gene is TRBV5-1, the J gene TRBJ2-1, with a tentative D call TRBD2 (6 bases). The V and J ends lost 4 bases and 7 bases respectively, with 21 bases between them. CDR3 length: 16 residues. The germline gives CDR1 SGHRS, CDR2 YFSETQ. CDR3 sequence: CASSNRRGIEVNEQFF. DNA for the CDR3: TGCGCCAGCAGCAACCGACGGGGGATCGAAGTGAATGAGCAGTTCTTC.

The CDR3 spells CASSQELVTDTQYF. CDR3 nucleotides: TGCGCCAGCAGCCAAGAATTGGTCACAGATACGCAGTATTTT. The chain links TRBV4-1 to TRBJ2-3; D not resolved. The V gene's germline CDR1 is MGHRA and CDR2 YSYEKL. The CDR3 sequence is 14 residues long. The V gene lost 0 bases and the J gene lost 2 bases, with 6 bases spanning the gap.

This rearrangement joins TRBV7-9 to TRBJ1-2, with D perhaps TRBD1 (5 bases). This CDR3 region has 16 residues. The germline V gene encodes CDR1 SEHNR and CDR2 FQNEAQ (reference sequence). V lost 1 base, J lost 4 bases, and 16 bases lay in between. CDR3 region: CASSLEGPAAAYGYTF. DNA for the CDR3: TGTGCCAGCAGCTTAGAGGGGCCGGCGGCCGCCTATGGCTACACCTTC.

CDR3 in amino acids: CASSPPSGVTEAFF. The CDR3 coding sequence is TGTGCCAGCAGCCCACCCTCAGGGGTTACTGAAGCTTTCTTT. This chain links TRBV2 with TRBJ1-1; TRBD1 is a possible D gene (6 bases). Trimming stripped 6 bases from V and 5 bases from J, with 16 bases between. This CDR3 is 14 amino acids long. Germline V gene sequence: CDR1 SNHLY, CDR2 FYNNEI.

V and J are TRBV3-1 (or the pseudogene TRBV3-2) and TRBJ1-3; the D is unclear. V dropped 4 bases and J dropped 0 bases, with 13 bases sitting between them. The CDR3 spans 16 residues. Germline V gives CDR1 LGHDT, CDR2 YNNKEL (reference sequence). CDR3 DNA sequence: TGTGCCAGCAGCCGAACCTCCGGTACCTCTGGAAACACCATATATTTT. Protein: CASSRTSGTSGNTIYF.

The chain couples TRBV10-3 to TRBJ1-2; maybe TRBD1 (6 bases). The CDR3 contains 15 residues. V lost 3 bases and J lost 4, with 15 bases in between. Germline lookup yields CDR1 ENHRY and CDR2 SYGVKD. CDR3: CAISDEGGVSYGYTF. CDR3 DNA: TGTGCCATCAGTGATGAGGGGGGGGTGAGCTATGGCTACACCTTC.

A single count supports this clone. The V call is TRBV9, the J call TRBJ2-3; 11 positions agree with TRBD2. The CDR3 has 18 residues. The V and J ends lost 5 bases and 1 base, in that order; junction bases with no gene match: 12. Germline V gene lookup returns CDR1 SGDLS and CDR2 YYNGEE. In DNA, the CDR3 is TGTGCCAGCAGTCCCCTGGGACTAGCGGAAACCGGCACAGATACGCAGTATTTT. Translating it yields CASSPLGLAETGTDTQYF.

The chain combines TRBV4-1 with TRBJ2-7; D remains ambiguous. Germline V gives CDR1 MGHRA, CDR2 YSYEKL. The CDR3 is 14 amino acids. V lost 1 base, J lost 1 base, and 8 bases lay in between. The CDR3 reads CASSQATTSYEQYF. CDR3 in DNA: TGCGCCAGCAGCCAAGCGACAACTTCCTACGAGCAGTACTTC.

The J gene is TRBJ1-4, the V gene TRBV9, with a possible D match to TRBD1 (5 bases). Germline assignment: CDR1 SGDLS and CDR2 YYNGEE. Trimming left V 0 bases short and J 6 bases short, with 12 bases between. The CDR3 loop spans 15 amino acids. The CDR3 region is CASSVEEGRDEKLFF. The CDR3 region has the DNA TGTGCCAGCAGCGTAGAAGAGGGGAGGGATGAAAAACTGTTTTTT. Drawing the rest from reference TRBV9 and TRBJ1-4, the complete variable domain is DSGVTQTPKHLITATGQRVTLRCSPRSGDLSVYWYQQSLDQGLQFLIQYYNGEERAKGNILERFSAQQFPDLHSELNLSSLELGDSALYFCASSVEEGRDEKLFFGSGTQLSVL.

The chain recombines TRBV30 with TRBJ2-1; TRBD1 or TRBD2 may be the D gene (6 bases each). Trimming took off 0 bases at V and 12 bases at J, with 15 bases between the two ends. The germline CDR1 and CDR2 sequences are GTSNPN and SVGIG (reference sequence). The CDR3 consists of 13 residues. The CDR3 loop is CAWSVQVGGGQFF. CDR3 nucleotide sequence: TGTGCCTGGAGTGTACAGGTAGGAGGGGGGCAGTTCTTC.

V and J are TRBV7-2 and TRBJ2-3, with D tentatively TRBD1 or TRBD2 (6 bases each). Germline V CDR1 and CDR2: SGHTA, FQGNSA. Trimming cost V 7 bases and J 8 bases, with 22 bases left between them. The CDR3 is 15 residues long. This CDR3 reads CASTWGAEGSATQYF. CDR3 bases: TGTGCCAGCACCTGGGGGGCGGAGGGGTCGGCTACGCAGTATTTT.

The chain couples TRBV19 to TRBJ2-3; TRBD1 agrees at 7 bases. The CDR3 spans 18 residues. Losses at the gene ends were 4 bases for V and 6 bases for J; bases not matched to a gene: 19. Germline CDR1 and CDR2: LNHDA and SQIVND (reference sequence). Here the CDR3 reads CASSKAKGGRTRLDTQYF. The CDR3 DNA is TGTGCCAGTAGTAAAGCGAAAGGGGGCAGGACACGGCTGGATACGCAGTATTTT.

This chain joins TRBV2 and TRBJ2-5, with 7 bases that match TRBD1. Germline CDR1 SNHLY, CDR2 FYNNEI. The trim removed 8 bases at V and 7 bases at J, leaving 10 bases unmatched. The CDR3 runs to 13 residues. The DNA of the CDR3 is TGTGCCAGCCAAGGGGGCCCCGCGAGGACCCAGTACTTC. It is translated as CASQGGPARTQYF.